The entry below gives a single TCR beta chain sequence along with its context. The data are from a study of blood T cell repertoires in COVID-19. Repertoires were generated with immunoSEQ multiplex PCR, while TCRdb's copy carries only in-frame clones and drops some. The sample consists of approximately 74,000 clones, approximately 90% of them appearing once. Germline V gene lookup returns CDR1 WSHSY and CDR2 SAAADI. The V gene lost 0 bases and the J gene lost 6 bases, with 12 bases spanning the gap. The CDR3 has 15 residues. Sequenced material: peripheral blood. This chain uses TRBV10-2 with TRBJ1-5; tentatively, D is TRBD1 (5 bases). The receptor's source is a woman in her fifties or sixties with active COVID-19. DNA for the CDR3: TGCGCCAGCAGTGAGTCGAATAGGGGCGTTCAGCCCCAGCATTTT. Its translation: CASSESNRGVQPQHF.